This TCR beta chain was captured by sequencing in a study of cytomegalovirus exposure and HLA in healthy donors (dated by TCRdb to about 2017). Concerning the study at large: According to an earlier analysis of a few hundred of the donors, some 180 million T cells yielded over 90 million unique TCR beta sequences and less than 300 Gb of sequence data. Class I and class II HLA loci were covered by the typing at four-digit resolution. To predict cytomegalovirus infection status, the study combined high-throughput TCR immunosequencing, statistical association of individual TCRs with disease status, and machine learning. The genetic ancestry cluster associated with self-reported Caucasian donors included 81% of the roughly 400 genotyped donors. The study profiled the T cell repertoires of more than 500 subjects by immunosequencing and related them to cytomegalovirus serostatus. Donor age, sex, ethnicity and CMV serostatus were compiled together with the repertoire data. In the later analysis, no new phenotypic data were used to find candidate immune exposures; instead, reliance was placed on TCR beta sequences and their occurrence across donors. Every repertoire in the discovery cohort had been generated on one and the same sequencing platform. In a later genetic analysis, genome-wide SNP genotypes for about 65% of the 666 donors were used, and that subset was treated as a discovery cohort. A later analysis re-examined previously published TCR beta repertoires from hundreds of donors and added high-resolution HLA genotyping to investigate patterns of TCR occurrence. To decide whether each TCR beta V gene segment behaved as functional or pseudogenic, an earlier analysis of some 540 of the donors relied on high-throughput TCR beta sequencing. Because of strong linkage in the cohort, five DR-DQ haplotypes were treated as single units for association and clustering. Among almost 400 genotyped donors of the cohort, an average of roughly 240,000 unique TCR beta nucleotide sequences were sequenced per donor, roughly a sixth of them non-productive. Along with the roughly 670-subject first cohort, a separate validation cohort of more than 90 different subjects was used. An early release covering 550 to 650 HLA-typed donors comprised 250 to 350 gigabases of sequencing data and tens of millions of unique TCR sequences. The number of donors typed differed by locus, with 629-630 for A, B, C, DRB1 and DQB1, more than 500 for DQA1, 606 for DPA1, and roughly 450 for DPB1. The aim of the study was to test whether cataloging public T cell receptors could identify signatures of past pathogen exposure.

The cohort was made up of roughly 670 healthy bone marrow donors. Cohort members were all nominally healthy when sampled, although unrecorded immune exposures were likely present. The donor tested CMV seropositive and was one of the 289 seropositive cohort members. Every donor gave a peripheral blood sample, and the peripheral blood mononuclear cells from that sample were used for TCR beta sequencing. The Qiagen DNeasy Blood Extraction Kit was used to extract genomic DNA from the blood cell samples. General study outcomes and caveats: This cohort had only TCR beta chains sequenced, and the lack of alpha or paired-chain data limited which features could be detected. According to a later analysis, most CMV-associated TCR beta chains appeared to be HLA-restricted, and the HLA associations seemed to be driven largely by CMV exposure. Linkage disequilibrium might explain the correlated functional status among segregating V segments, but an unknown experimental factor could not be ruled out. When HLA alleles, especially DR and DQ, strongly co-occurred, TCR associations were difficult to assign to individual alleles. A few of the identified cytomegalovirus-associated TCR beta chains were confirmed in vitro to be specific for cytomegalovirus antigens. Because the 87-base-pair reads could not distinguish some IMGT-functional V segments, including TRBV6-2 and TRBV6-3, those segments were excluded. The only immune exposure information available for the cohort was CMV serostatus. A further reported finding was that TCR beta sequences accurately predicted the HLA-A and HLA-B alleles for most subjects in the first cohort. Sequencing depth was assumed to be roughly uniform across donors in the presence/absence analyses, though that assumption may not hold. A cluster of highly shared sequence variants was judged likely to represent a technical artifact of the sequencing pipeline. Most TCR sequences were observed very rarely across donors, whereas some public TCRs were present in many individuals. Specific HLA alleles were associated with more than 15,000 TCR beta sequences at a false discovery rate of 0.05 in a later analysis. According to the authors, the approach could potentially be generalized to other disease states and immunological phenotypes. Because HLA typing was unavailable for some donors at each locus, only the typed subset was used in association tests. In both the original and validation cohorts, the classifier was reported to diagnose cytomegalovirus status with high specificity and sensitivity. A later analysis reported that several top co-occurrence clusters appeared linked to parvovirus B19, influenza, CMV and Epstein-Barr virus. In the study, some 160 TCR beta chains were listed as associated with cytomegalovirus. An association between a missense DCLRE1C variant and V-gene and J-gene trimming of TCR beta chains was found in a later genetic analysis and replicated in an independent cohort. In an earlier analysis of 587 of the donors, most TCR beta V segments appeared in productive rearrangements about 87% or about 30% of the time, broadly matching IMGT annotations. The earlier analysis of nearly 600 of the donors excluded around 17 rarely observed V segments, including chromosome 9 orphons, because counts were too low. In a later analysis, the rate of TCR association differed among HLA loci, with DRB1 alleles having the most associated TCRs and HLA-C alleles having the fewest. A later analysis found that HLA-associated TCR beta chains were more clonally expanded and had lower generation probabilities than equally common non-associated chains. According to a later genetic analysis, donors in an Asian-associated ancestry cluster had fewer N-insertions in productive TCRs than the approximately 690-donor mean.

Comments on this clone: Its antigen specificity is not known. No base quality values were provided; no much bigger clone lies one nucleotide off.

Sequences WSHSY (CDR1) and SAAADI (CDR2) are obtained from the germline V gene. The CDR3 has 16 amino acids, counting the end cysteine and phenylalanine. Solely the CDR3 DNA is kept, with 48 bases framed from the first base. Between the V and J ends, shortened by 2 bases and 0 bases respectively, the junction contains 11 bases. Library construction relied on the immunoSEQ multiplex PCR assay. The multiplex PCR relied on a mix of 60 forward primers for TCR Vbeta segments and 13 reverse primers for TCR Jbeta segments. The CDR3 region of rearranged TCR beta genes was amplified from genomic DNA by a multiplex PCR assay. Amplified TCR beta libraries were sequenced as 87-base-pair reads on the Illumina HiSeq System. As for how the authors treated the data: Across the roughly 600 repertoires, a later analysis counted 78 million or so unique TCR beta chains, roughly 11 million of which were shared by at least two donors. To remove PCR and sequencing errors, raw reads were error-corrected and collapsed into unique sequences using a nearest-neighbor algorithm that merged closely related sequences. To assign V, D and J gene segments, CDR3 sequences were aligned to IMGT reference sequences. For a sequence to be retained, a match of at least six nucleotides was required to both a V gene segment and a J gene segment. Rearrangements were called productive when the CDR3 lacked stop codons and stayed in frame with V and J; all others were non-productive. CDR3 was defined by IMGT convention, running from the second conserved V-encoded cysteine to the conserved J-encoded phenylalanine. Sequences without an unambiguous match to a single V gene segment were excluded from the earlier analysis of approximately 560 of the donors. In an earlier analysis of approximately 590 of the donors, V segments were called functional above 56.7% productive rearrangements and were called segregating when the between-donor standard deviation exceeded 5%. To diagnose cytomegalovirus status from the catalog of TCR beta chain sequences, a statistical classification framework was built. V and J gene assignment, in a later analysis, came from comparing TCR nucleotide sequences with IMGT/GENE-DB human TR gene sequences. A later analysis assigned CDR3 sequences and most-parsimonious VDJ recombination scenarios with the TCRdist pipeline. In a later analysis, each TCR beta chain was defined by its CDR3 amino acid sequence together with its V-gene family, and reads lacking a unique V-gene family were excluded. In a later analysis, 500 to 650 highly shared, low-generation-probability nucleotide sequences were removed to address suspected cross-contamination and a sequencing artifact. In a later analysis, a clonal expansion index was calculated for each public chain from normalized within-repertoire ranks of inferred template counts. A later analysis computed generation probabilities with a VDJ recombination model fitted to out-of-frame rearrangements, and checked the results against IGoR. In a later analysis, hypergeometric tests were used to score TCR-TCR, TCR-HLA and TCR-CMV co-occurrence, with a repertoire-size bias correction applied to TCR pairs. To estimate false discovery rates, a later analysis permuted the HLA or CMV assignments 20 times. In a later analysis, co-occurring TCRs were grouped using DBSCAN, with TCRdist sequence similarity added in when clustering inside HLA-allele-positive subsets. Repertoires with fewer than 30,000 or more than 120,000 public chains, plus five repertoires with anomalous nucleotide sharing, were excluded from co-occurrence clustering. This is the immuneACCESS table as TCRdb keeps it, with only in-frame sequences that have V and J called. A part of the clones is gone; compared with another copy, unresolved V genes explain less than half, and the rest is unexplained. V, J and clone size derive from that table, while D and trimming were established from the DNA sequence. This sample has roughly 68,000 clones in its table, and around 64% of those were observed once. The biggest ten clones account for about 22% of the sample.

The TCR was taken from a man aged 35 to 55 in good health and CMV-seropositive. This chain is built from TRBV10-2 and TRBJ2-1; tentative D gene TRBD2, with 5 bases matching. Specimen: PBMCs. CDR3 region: CASSERGTSSYNEQFF. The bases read TGCGCCAGCAGTGAGCGGGGAACCAGCTCCTACAATGAGCAGTTCTTC.